These T cell receptor beta chains were read from a single sample in a study of cytomegalovirus exposure and HLA in healthy donors. Method: immunoSEQ multiplex PCR; TCRdb's copy keeps in-frame clones and lacks some. The sample includes about 89,000 clones, less than 85% seen only once; the top ten take over 7%. Sequencing input: PBMCs. The receptors shown here come from a man aged 40-55 years in good health and CMV-seropositive. CDR3s include the opening cysteine and the closing phenylalanine or tryptophan. D genes are given only for firm matches. Rows may omit the clone size; those that give it use once, few, many or a size class.

V gene: TRBV7-9; clone size: NA; J gene: TRBJ1-1; D gene: NA; CDR3 protein: CASSWQGGTEAFF; CDR3 DNA: TGTGCCAGCAGCTGGCAGGGTGGTACTGAAGCTTTCTTT
V gene: TRBV7-2; clone size: NA; J gene: TRBJ2-7; D gene: TRBD2; CDR3 protein: CASSLPGGPPYEQYF; CDR3 DNA: TGTGCCAGCAGCTTACCGGGAGGGCCCCCCTACGAGCAGTACTTC
V gene: TRBV13; clone size: few; J gene: TRBJ2-5; D gene: TRBD2; CDR3 protein: CASSYASGRALQTQYF; CDR3 DNA: TGTGCCAGCAGCTACGCTAGCGGGAGGGCCCTACAGACCCAGTACTTC
V gene: TRBV18; clone size: NA; J gene: TRBJ1-4; D gene: TRBD1; CDR3 protein: CASSPPGQEGNEKLFF; CDR3 DNA: TGTGCCAGCTCACCACCTGGACAGGAGGGAAATGAAAAACTGTTTTTT
V gene: TRBV6-1; clone size: NA; J gene: TRBJ2-1; D gene: TRBD1; CDR3 protein: CASSERWDRNNEQFF; CDR3 DNA: TGTGCCAGCAGTGAACGTTGGGACAGAAACAATGAGCAGTTCTTC
V gene: TRBV6-5; clone size: NA; J gene: TRBJ2-1; D gene: NA; CDR3 protein: CASSYSRVNEQFF; CDR3 DNA: TGTGCCAGCAGTTACTCGCGGGTTAATGAGCAGTTCTTC
V gene: TRBV6-5; clone size: NA; J gene: TRBJ2-7; D gene: NA; CDR3 protein: CASSYSRLSREQYF; CDR3 DNA: TGTGCCAGCAGTTACTCGAGGCTATCTCGAGAGCAGTACTTC
V gene: TRBV7-9; clone size: NA; J gene: TRBJ2-7; D gene: NA; CDR3 protein: CASSWTVYEQYF; CDR3 DNA: TGTGCCAGCAGTTGGACAGTGTACGAGCAGTACTTC
V gene: TRBV9; clone size: NA; J gene: TRBJ2-3; D gene: NA; CDR3 protein: CASSVAGTSTDTQYF; CDR3 DNA: TGTGCCAGCAGCGTCGCGGGGACTAGCACAGATACGCAGTATTTT
V gene: TRBV19; clone size: once; J gene: TRBJ1-1; D gene: NA; CDR3 protein: CASSYGNTEAFF; CDR3 DNA: TGTGCCAGTAGTTACGGGAACACTGAAGCTTTCTTT
V gene: TRBV4-2; clone size: once; J gene: TRBJ2-1; D gene: TRBD1; CDR3 protein: CASSPSPGQGTDNEQFF; CDR3 DNA: TGTGCCAGCAGCCCGAGTCCGGGACAGGGTACGGACAATGAGCAGTTCTTC
V gene: TRBV5-1; clone size: NA; J gene: TRBJ2-7; D gene: NA; CDR3 protein: CASSSESGEQYF; CDR3 DNA: TGCGCCAGCAGCTCCGAGTCGGGGGAGCAGTACTTC
V gene: TRBV5-6; clone size: NA; J gene: TRBJ2-3; D gene: NA; CDR3 protein: CASSLMRAYTDTQYF; CDR3 DNA: TGTGCCAGCAGCTTGATGAGGGCCTACACAGATACGCAGTATTTT
V gene: TRBV11-2; clone size: NA; J gene: TRBJ2-7; D gene: TRBD2; CDR3 protein: CASSLAQRELYEQYF; CDR3 DNA: TGTGCCAGCAGCTTAGCCCAGCGGGAGCTGTACGAGCAGTACTTC
V gene: TRBV25-1; clone size: NA; J gene: TRBJ2-2; D gene: TRBD1; CDR3 protein: CASSWGQGSGTGELFF; CDR3 DNA: TGTGCCAGCAGTTGGGGACAGGGTAGCGGCACCGGGGAGCTGTTTTTT
V gene: TRBV7-9; clone size: NA; J gene: TRBJ2-7; D gene: NA; CDR3 protein: CASSLGTKSYEQYF; CDR3 DNA: TGTGCCAGCAGCTTAGGGACAAAGTCCTACGAGCAGTACTTC
V gene: TRBV7-9; clone size: NA; J gene: TRBJ2-7; D gene: NA; CDR3 protein: CASSTGFWHEQYF; CDR3 DNA: TGTGCCAGCAGTACAGGGTTTTGGCACGAGCAGTACTTC
V gene: TRBV2; clone size: NA; J gene: TRBJ1-1; D gene: NA; CDR3 protein: CASRVDRLPTNTEAFF; CDR3 DNA: TGTGCCAGCAGAGTCGACAGGCTACCTACGAACACTGAAGCTTTCTTT
V gene: TRBV6-1; clone size: few; J gene: TRBJ2-4; D gene: NA; CDR3 protein: CASSAGAGQAKNIQYF; CDR3 DNA: TGTGCCAGCAGTGCTGGGGCGGGGCAAGCCAAAAACATTCAGTACTTC
V gene: TRBV6-1; clone size: once; J gene: TRBJ2-7; D gene: NA; CDR3 protein: CASGLAQGPYEQYF; CDR3 DNA: TGTGCCAGTGGGCTCGCACAGGGCCCCTACGAGCAGTACTTC
V gene: TRBV6-5; clone size: NA; J gene: TRBJ2-5; D gene: NA; CDR3 protein: CASKLLGPQETQYF; CDR3 DNA: TGTGCCAGCAAGCTACTAGGACCCCAAGAGACCCAGTACTTC
V gene: TRBV2; clone size: NA; J gene: TRBJ1-5; D gene: TRBD1; CDR3 protein: CASSVSGTGNQPQHF; CDR3 DNA: TGTGCCAGCAGTGTATCCGGGACAGGGAATCAGCCCCAGCATTTT
V gene: TRBV11-2; clone size: NA; J gene: TRBJ2-7; D gene: NA; CDR3 protein: CASSSGGSYEQYF; CDR3 DNA: TGTGCCAGCAGCTCCGGGGGTTCCTACGAGCAGTACTTC
V gene: TRBV19; clone size: NA; J gene: TRBJ1-1; D gene: NA; CDR3 protein: CASTYTGFMNTEAFF; CDR3 DNA: TGTGCCAGTACTTATACGGGATTCATGAACACTGAAGCTTTCTTT
V gene: TRBV20-1; clone size: few; J gene: TRBJ1-1; D gene: NA; CDR3 protein: CSARDSGEAFF; CDR3 DNA: TGCAGTGCTAGAGATTCCGGTGAAGCTTTCTTT
V gene: TRBV19; clone size: NA; J gene: TRBJ2-3; D gene: TRBD2; CDR3 protein: CASSHLSGSATDTQYF; CDR3 DNA: TGTGCCAGTAGTCACCTTAGCGGGAGTGCGACAGATACGCAGTATTTT
V gene: TRBV7-9; clone size: NA; J gene: TRBJ2-7; D gene: TRBD2; CDR3 protein: CASSLSGRLVGEQYF; CDR3 DNA: TGTGCCAGCAGCTTAAGCGGGAGGCTCGTTGGGGAGCAGTACTTC
V gene: TRBV27; clone size: NA; J gene: TRBJ2-1; D gene: TRBD2; CDR3 protein: CASRRGTSGDSYNEQFF; CDR3 DNA: TGTGCCAGCCGTAGGGGGACTAGCGGGGACTCCTACAATGAGCAGTTCTTC
V gene: TRBV14; clone size: NA; J gene: TRBJ2-7; D gene: TRBD1; CDR3 protein: CASSHPGQGAYEQYF; CDR3 DNA: TGTGCCAGCAGCCACCCGGGACAGGGGGCCTACGAGCAGTACTTC
V gene: TRBV19; clone size: NA; J gene: TRBJ1-1; D gene: TRBD1; CDR3 protein: CASSGTGGTGAFF; CDR3 DNA: TGTGCCAGTAGCGGGACAGGGGGAACGGGAGCTTTCTTT
V gene: TRBV5-6; clone size: NA; J gene: TRBJ2-4; D gene: TRBD2; CDR3 protein: CASSWREGPYRNIQYF; CDR3 DNA: TGTGCCAGCAGCTGGCGGGAGGGTCCCTATAGGAACATTCAGTACTTC
V gene: TRBV4-1; clone size: few; J gene: TRBJ2-7; D gene: NA; CDR3 protein: CASSQTPGIDFYEQYF; CDR3 DNA: TGCGCCAGCAGCCAAACTCCGGGGATTGACTTCTACGAGCAGTACTTC
V gene: TRBV29-1; clone size: NA; J gene: TRBJ2-1; D gene: TRBD2; CDR3 protein: CSGYETSGGSQFF; CDR3 DNA: TGCAGTGGGTATGAGACTAGCGGGGGCTCCCAGTTCTTC
V gene: TRBV7-2; clone size: once; J gene: TRBJ1-3; D gene: NA; CDR3 protein: CASSLATQGNTIYF; CDR3 DNA: TGTGCCAGCAGCTTAGCTACCCAGGGAAACACCATATATTTT
V gene: TRBV19; clone size: NA; J gene: TRBJ2-5; D gene: NA; CDR3 protein: CASSMDLGETQYF; CDR3 DNA: TGTGCCAGTAGTATGGACTTGGGGGAGACCCAGTACTTC
V gene: TRBV6-1; clone size: NA; J gene: TRBJ1-1; D gene: TRBD1; CDR3 protein: CASREINRGTEAFF; CDR3 DNA: TGTGCCAGCCGGGAGATCAACAGGGGCACTGAAGCTTTCTTT
V gene: TRBV5-1; clone size: NA; J gene: TRBJ1-2; D gene: NA; CDR3 protein: CASSLGEGFGYTF; CDR3 DNA: TGCGCCAGCAGCTTGGGGGAGGGATTCGGCTACACCTTC
V gene: TRBV2; clone size: NA; J gene: TRBJ1-6; D gene: NA; CDR3 protein: CASSEIVGNNSPLHF; CDR3 DNA: TGTGCCAGCAGTGAAATTGTCGGGAATAATTCACCCCTCCACTTT